Presented here are 18 T cell receptor beta chains from one specimen sequenced in a study of response to subunit inactivated influenza vaccine. TCRdb reprocessed the RT-PCR reads with MiXCR, giving one entry per CDR3 protein. The table has about 540,000 distinct CDR3 sequences, approximately 20% seen once. This same sample was also taken into another study, of T cells expressing NK-cell markers. That study reports: Production of TCR beta cDNA relied on 5'RACE template switching with UMIs.

This specimen consisted of CD4+ T cells sorted from PBMCs, obtained 11 to 12 days after vaccination. All receptors come from a man aged 50 to 60 who received an inactivated influenza vaccine.

The rearrangement links TRBV9 to TRBJ1-5; D is possibly TRBD1 (6 bases). CDR1 SGDLS and CDR2 YYNGEE come from the germline V gene. Trimming pared 2 bases from V and 7 bases from J, leaving 13 bases between. The CDR3 is 14 residues long. The CDR3 DNA reads as TGTGCCAGCAGCGTCTCAGGGGAGGGCCAGCCCCAGCATTTT. Translated: CASSVSGEGQPQHF.

J is TRBJ2-6 and V is TRBV20-1, with D perhaps being TRBD1 or TRBD2 (5 bases each). The CDR3 is made up of 17 amino acids. In germline, CDR1 is DFQATT, CDR2 SNEGSKA (reference sequence). V was trimmed by 0 bases and J by 0 bases, leaving 12 bases between them. In DNA, the CDR3 is TGCAGTGCTAGAGAGGTCGGGGCCCACTCTGGGGCCAACGTCCTGACTTTC. Translating gives CSAREVGAHSGANVLTF.

The chain couples TRBV20-1 to TRBJ1-2; 8 positions match TRBD1. V was pared by 5 bases and J by 8 bases, with 7 bases of the junction left unmatched. The CDR3 extends over 12 amino acids. Germline assignment: CDR1 DFQATT and CDR2 SNEGSKA (reference sequence). The CDR3 nucleotides read TGCAGTGCTCCCCAGGGGGCTTTAGGCTACACCTTC. Translated: CSAPQGALGYTF.

The CDR3 sequence: CASSEGSYNEQFF. DNA for the CDR3: TGTGCCAGCAGCGAAGGTTCCTACAATGAGCAGTTCTTC. The chain has TRBV7-9 and TRBJ2-1; no definite D call. The CDR3 extends over 13 amino acids. CDR1 is SEHNR, CDR2 FQNEAQ, per germline (reference sequence). V was pared by 5 bases and J by 1 base, with 6 bases between.

This chain links TRBV19 with TRBJ2-2, with D possibly TRBD2 on 6 matching bases. Trimming cost V 5 bases and J 7 bases, with 14 bases left between them. Germline V lookup: CDR1 LNHDA, CDR2 SQIVND (reference sequence). This CDR3 spans 14 amino acids. CDR3 in amino acids: CASSVLTAGGELFF. CDR3 coding DNA: TGTGCCAGTAGTGTCCTGACAGCGGGCGGGGAGCTGTTTTTT.

In its sample, this clonotype was seen a few times. The rearrangement uses TRBV29-1 and TRBJ2-1; D not resolved. The germline V gene encodes CDR1 SQVTM and CDR2 ANQGSEA. The CDR3 totals 12 residues. Trimming left V 5 bases short and J 6 bases short, with 11 bases between. Here the CDR3 reads CSVFGKLNEQFF. DNA for the CDR3: TGCAGCGTTTTTGGAAAACTCAATGAGCAGTTCTTC.

The V and J genes are TRBV5-1 and TRBJ2-2; 8 bases map to TRBD2. Germline values: CDR1 SGHRS, CDR2 YFSETQ. CDR3 length equals 16 residues. With V trimmed by 5 bases and J by 0 bases, 6 bases remained unmatched. CDR3 sequence: CASRYAGGPNTGELFF. CDR3 bases: TGCGCCAGCAGGTATGCGGGAGGACCGAACACCGGGGAGCTGTTTTTT.

The V gene is TRBV27, the J gene TRBJ2-1, with TRBD1 matching over 8 bases. This CDR3 region has 15 residues. CDR1 and CDR2 from the germline V gene are MNHEY and SMNVEV (reference sequence). The V gene end was trimmed by 6 bases and the J gene end by 7 bases; junction bases not matched to a gene: 11. As DNA, the CDR3 is TGTGCCAGCAGCACACGCCAGGGGGCCTTAAATGAGCAGTTCTTC. It is translated as CASSTRQGALNEQFF.

This clonotype has a handful of counts. CDR3 in DNA: TGTGCCAGCAGTTCGGCCAGGGGGCAAGACTATGGCTACACCTTC. Translating it yields CASSSARGQDYGYTF. The chain is built from TRBV6-2 or TRBV6-3 and TRBJ1-2, with 8 nucleotides matching TRBD1. The V and J ends lost 4 bases and 3 bases, in that order; junction bases with no gene match: 7. CDR1 is MNHEY, CDR2 SVGEGT, per germline. The CDR3 has 15 amino acids.

Only a few counts were recorded for this clonotype. This chain uses TRBV12-3 or TRBV12-4 with TRBJ2-3; 9 bases fit TRBD1. The CDR3 contains 15 residues. V shed 4 bases, J shed 0 bases, and the junction held 2 bases outside the gene matches. CDR3 nucleotide sequence: TGTGCCAGCAGTTCACAGGGGGCGAGCACAGATACGCAGTATTTT. This gives the protein CASSSQGASTDTQYF.

This clonotype was observed a few times. J is TRBJ1-1 and V is TRBV7-9, with unresolved D. Germline CDR1 and CDR2: SEHNR and FQNEAQ (reference sequence). The CDR3 consists of 12 residues. Trimming shortened V by 5 bases and J by 2 bases, and 6 bases separated the two germline ends. In DNA, the CDR3 is TGTGCCAGCAGCCATACTAACACTGAAGCTTTCTTT. Amino acid sequence: CASSHTNTEAFF.

The chain couples TRBV7-2 to TRBJ1-6; D gene uncertain. This CDR3 is 16 amino acids long. The germline V gene encodes CDR1 SGHTA and CDR2 FQGNSA. The ends were cut back, 1 base at V and 7 bases at J, with 14 bases in the middle. This CDR3 is CASSLGFGRFNSPLHF. CDR3 sequence (DNA): TGTGCCAGCAGCTTAGGATTTGGCCGATTCAATTCACCCCTCCACTTT. Filled out from reference TRBV7-2 and TRBJ1-6, the complete variable domain reads GAGVSQSPSNKVTEKGKDVELRCDPISGHTALYWYRQSLGQGLEFLIYFQGNSAPDKSGLPSDRFSAERTGGSVSTLTIQRTQQEDSAVYLCASSLGFGRFNSPLHFGNGTRLTVT.

The V call is TRBV6-2 or TRBV6-3, the J call TRBJ1-1; TRBD1 aligns across 8 bases. Germline V gives CDR1 MNHEY, CDR2 SVGEGT. This CDR3 has 14 amino acids. After removal of 8 bases from V and 0 bases from J, the junction contained 5 bases not matched to a gene. The CDR3 loop reads CASFRGLVNTEAFF. CDR3 sequence (DNA): TGTGCCAGCTTCAGGGGGCTCGTGAACACTGAAGCTTTCTTT.

The rearrangement uses TRBV7-9 and TRBJ1-5; D gene unclear. CDR1 is SEHNR and CDR2 is FQNEAQ in the germline V gene (reference sequence). The CDR3 is made up of 15 amino acids. V was trimmed by 1 base and J by 0 bases, leaving 7 bases between them. The CDR3 loop is CASSLDGISNQPQHF. CDR3 sequence (DNA): TGTGCCAGCAGCTTAGACGGCATTAGCAATCAGCCCCAGCATTTT.

V is TRBV11-1 and J is TRBJ2-1; unclear D gene. The CDR3 contains 15 residues. Trimming removed 8 bases at V and 9 bases at J, with 23 bases between. Germline V gene data show CDR1 as SGHAT and CDR2 as FQDESV (reference sequence). Written as DNA, the CDR3 is TGTGCCAGCTCCGAATTTTCCCCCATAACTTCTGAGCAGTTCTTC. Protein sequence: CASSEFSPITSEQFF.

The gene calls are TRBV19 and TRBJ1-6; the D is unclear. In germline, CDR1 is LNHDA, CDR2 SQIVND (reference sequence). With 4 bases removed from V and 10 bases from J, the gap between germline ends came to 17 bases. The CDR3 loop spans 15 amino acids. In DNA, the CDR3 is TGTGCCAGTAGTACGGGCCAGCGCGTAGGATCACCCCTCCACTTT. This codes for CASSTGQRVGSPLHF.

This clonotype was seen a few times. The chain links TRBV20-1 to TRBJ1-2; D is uncertain. Germline assignment: CDR1 DFQATT and CDR2 SNEGSKA (reference sequence). V was cut by 5 bases and J by 4 bases, with 11 bases left in between. The CDR3 is made up of 12 amino acids. The CDR3 sequence: CSAGPALYGYTF. The CDR3 coding sequence is TGCAGTGCTGGGCCAGCGCTCTATGGCTACACCTTC.

The chain links TRBV11-2 to TRBJ2-5, with 12 bases fitting TRBD2. Trimming cost V 5 bases and J 5 bases; bases outside gene matches: 9. Germline lookup yields CDR1 SGHAT and CDR2 FQNNGV. This CDR3 has 16 residues. The chain's CDR3 is CASSARLAGDRETQYF. The CDR3 DNA sequence: TGTGCCAGCAGCGCCAGACTAGCGGGAGATAGGGAGACCCAGTACTTC.